The 15 T cell receptor beta chains listed next were all sequenced from one sample in a study of blood T cell repertoires in COVID-19. Clones were sequenced by immunoSEQ multiplex PCR, and TCRdb holds only the in-frame ones, with some missing. The sample has under 15,000 clones, approximately 90% seen once. Sequencing was carried out using peripheral blood. These receptors originate from a human donor in a cohort sampled during active COVID-19.

The table lists this clone with a few counts. In DNA, the CDR3 is TGTGCCAGCACCCTGGGGCAGGGGGGTACGCAGTATTTT. It encodes CASTLGQGGTQYF. V is TRBV27 and J is TRBJ2-3, with D maybe TRBD1 (7 bases). V was trimmed by 7 bases and J by 8 bases, leaving 16 bases between them. The germline V gene has CDR1 MNHEY and CDR2 SMNVEV (reference sequence). There are 13 residues in the CDR3.

CDR3 sequence: CASSYSGAGDSYEQYF. The DNA of the CDR3 is TGTGCCAGCAGTTACTCTGGAGCGGGGGACTCCTACGAGCAGTACTTC. The genes are TRBV6-5 and TRBJ2-7; 8 bases fit TRBD2. The CDR3 is made up of 16 amino acids. Germline CDR1 and CDR2: MNHEY and SVGAGI. After removal of 0 bases from V and 0 bases from J, the junction contained 4 bases not matched to a gene.

The CDR3: CASSTTGPGQPQHF. DNA of the CDR3: TGTGCCAGTAGTACGACAGGGCCTGGTCAGCCCCAGCATTTT. The rearrangement joins TRBV19 to TRBJ1-5; TRBD1 aligns across 7 bases. Per germline, CDR1 LNHDA and CDR2 SQIVND (reference sequence). CDR3 length equals 14 residues. V gave up 4 bases and J gave up 6 bases; unmatched junction bases: 6.

This clone was recorded once. The chain recombines TRBV7-2 with TRBJ2-2; 7 bases map to TRBD2. In germline, CDR1 is SGHTA, CDR2 FQGNSA. With V trimmed by 4 bases and J by 2 bases, 10 bases remained unmatched. This CDR3 is built from 17 residues. CDR3 protein: CASSYLGGTTNTGELFF. CDR3 nucleotide sequence: TGTGCCAGCAGCTACCTTGGAGGGACTACTAACACCGGGGAGCTGTTTTTT.

This clone occurred a few times. The genes are TRBV3-1 (or the pseudogene TRBV3-2) and TRBJ1-5, with 9 bases fitting TRBD1. CDR1 and CDR2 (germline): LGHDT, YNNKEL (reference sequence). J was trimmed by 7 bases and V by 1 base; bases with no gene match: 5. The CDR3 is 15 amino acids. The CDR3 here is CASSQGTGGYQPQHF. CDR3 coding DNA: TGTGCCAGCAGCCAAGGAACAGGGGGCTACCAGCCCCAGCATTTT.

The rearrangement links TRBV2 to TRBJ2-5, with D unresolved. Germline CDR1 SNHLY, CDR2 FYNNEI. CDR3 length equals 14 residues. V shed 3 bases and J shed 1 base, with 9 bases lying between them. The CDR3 sequence: CASSDPPRQETQYF. The DNA of the CDR3 is TGTGCCAGCAGTGATCCTCCGCGCCAAGAGACCCAGTACTTC.

V and J are TRBV25-1 and TRBJ1-4, with D unclear. V lost 6 bases, J lost 7 bases, and 21 bases lay in between. Germline V gives CDR1 MGHDK, CDR2 SYGVNS. This CDR3 spans 16 amino acids. CDR3 nucleotides: TGTGCCAGCAGGGAGGGTGGAGGAGGGTCGAGTGAAAAACTGTTTTTT. Its protein product is CASREGGGGSSEKLFF.

In this sample, this clone turned up once. This rearrangement joins TRBV29-1 to TRBJ2-1; D not resolved. Germline-derived CDR1 and CDR2 are SQVTM and ANQGSEA. V was trimmed by 4 bases and J by 4 bases, leaving 11 bases between them. The CDR3 covers 13 residues. The CDR3 coding sequence is TGCAGCGTTGTGGTTGGCCCGTACAATGAGCAGTTCTTC. Its protein product is CSVVVGPYNEQFF.

This clone has only one observation. The rearrangement uses TRBV3-1 (or the pseudogene TRBV3-2) and TRBJ1-5; D is unclear. The CDR3 length is 18 residues. Trimming removed 1 base from V and 0 bases from J, with 16 bases in between. Germline assignment: CDR1 LGHDT and CDR2 YNNKEL (reference sequence). DNA for the CDR3: TGTGCCAGCAGCCAAGCCTGGGAGTCCGGGAATAGCAATCAGCCCCAGCATTTT. Protein: CASSQAWESGNSNQPQHF.

The chain carries TRBV3-1 (or the pseudogene TRBV3-2) and TRBJ2-2; 13 bases are a match to TRBD2. The CDR3 runs 19 residues. Trimming removed 4 bases from V and 0 bases from J; junction bases left unmatched: 8. Germline V lookup: CDR1 LGHDT, CDR2 YNNKEL (reference sequence). The CDR3 is CASSPSGLAGASNTGELFF. For the CDR3, the DNA is TGTGCCAGCAGCCCCTCAGGACTAGCGGGGGCATCGAACACCGGGGAGCTGTTTTTT.

To note about this clone: As the CDR3 is not closed by the conserved phenylalanine or tryptophan, this likely results from a read error. The DNA is left out, because the CDR3 cannot be placed on it with certainty; the CDR3 is given as TCRdb lists it. V usage is TRBV5-5 and J usage is TRBJ1-1; no DNA check was done on the table's D call, TRBD1. Germline CDR1 reads SGHKS; CDR2 reads YYEKEE (reference sequence). The CDR3 is 14 residues long, counting both termini. This chain's CDR3 is CASRLAPGQGEAPL.

The V call is TRBV9, the J call TRBJ1-2; no firm D call. V was trimmed by 0 bases and J by 7 bases, leaving 16 bases between them. Germline CDR1 and CDR2: SGDLS and YYNGEE. The CDR3 runs to 15 residues. Here the CDR3 DNA reads TGTGCCAGCAGCGTAGCGAGAGGAGGGTCGGGTGGCTACACCTTC. Encoded protein: CASSVARGGSGGYTF.

V and J are TRBV5-1 and TRBJ1-5; 7 bases are shared with TRBD1. V lost 0 bases, J lost 4 bases, and 4 bases stayed unmatched. This CDR3 comprises 15 residues. Germline-derived CDR1 and CDR2 are SGHRS and YFSETQ. The CDR3 protein is CASSLDGTANQPQHF. CDR3 in DNA: TGCGCCAGCAGCTTGGACGGGACAGCGAATCAGCCCCAGCATTTT. Full variable domain (missing parts from reference TRBV5-1 and TRBJ1-5): KAGVTQTPRYLIKTRGQQVTLSCSPISGHRSVSWYQQTPGQGLQFLFEYFSETQRNKGNFPGRFSGRQFSNSRSEMNVSTLELGDSALYLCASSLDGTANQPQHFGDGTRLSIL.

This clone was detected only a few times. V usage is TRBV20-1 and J usage is TRBJ2-7; weak D call: TRBD1 (6 bases). Germline V gene data show CDR1 as DFQATT and CDR2 as SNEGSKA (reference sequence). The ends were cut back, 3 bases at V and 0 bases at J, with 18 bases in the middle. The CDR3 length is 16 residues. CDR3 protein: CSASPDRKADSYEQYF. The CDR3 DNA sequence: TGCAGTGCTAGTCCAGACAGGAAGGCAGACTCCTACGAGCAGTACTTC.

The chain recombines TRBV19 with TRBJ2-2; the match to TRBD1 covers 10 bases. From germline, CDR1 is LNHDA and CDR2 SQIVND (reference sequence). Trimming at V came to 5 bases and at J to 7 bases, leaving 7 bases not matched to a gene. This CDR3 contains 15 residues. The CDR3 spells CASSAGQGFLGELFF. The CDR3 DNA sequence: TGTGCCAGTAGTGCGGGACAGGGGTTCCTCGGGGAGCTGTTTTTT.